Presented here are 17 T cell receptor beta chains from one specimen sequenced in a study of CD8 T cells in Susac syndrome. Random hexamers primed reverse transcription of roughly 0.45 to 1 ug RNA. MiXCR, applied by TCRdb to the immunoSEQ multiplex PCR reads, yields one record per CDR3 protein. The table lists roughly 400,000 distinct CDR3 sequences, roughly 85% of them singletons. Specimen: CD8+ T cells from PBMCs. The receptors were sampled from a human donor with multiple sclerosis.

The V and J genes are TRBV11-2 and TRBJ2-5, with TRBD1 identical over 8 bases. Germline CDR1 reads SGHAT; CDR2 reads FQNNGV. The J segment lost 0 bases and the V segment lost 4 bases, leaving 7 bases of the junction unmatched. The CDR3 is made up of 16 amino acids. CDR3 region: CASSSMNRGYQETQYF. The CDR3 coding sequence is TGTGCCAGCAGCTCAATGAACAGGGGGTACCAAGAGACCCAGTACTTC.

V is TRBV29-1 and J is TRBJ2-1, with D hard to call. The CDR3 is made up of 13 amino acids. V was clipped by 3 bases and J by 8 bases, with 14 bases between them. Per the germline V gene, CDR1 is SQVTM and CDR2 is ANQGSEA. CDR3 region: CSVDRPNNDEQFF. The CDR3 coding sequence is TGCAGCGTTGACCGGCCCAACAACGATGAGCAGTTCTTC.

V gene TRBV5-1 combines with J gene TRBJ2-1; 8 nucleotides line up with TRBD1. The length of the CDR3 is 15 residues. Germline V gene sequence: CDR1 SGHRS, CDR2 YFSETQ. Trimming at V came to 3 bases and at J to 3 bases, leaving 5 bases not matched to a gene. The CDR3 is CASSYRDRSYNEQFF. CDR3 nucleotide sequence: TGCGCCAGCAGCTACCGGGACAGGAGCTACAATGAGCAGTTCTTC.

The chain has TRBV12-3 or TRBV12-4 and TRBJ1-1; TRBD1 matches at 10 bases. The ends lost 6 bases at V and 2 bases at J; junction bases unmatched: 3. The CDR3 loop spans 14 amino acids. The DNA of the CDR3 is TGTGCCAGCAGCCGACAGGGGGCTAACACTGAAGCTTTCTTT. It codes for CASSRQGANTEAFF.

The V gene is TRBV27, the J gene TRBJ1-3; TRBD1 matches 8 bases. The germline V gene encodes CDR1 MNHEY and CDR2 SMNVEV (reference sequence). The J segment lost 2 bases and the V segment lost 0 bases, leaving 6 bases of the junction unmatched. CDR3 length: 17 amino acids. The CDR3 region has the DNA TGTGCCAGCAGTTTATCAGGGCAGGGGGCGCCTGGAAACACCATATATTTT. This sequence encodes CASSLSGQGAPGNTIYF.

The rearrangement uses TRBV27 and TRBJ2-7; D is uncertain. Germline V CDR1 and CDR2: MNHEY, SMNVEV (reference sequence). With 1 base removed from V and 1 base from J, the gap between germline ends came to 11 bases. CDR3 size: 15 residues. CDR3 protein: CASSLFAGLSYEQYF. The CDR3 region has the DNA TGTGCCAGCAGTTTATTCGCAGGTCTTTCCTACGAGCAGTACTTC.

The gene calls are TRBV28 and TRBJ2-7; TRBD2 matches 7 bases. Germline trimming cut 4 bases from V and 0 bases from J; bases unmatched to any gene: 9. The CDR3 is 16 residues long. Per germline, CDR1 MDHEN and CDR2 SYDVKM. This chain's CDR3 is CASSYTPSGASYEQYF. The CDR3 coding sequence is TGTGCCAGCAGTTACACCCCTAGCGGAGCCTCCTACGAGCAGTACTTC.

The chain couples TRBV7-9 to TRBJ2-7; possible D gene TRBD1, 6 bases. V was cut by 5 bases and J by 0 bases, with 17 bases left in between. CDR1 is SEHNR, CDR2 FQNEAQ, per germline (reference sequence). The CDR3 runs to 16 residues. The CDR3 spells CASSTRTEKNSYEQYF. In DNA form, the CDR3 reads TGTGCCAGCAGCACCCGGACAGAAAAGAACTCCTACGAGCAGTACTTC. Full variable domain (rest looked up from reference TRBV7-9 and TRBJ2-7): DTGVSQNPRHKITKRGQNVTFRCDPISEHNRLYWYRQTLGQGPEFLTYFQNEAQLEKSRLLSDRFSAERPKGSFSTLEIQRTEQGDSAMYLCASSTRTEKNSYEQYFGPGTRLTVT.

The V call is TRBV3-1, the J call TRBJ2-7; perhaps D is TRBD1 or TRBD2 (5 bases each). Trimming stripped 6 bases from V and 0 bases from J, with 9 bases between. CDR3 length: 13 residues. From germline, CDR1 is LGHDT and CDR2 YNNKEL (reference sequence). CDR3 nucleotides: TGTGCCAGCAGGCCAGGGAGCTCCTACGAGCAGTACTTC. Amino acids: CASRPGSSYEQYF.

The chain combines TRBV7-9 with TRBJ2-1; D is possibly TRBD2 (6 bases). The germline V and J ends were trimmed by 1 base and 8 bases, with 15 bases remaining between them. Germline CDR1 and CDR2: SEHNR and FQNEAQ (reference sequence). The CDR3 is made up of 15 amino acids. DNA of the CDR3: TGTGCCAGCAGCTTAGTCTCACCGGGACTTCATGAGCAGTTCTTC. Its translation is CASSLVSPGLHEQFF.

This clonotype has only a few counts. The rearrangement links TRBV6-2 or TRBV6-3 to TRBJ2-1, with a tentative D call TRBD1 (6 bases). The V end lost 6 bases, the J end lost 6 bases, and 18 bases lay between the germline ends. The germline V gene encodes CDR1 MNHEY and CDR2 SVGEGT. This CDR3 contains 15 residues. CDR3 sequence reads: CASSTGTPETNEQFF. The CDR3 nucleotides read TGTGCCAGCAGCACCGGGACACCCGAAACCAATGAGCAGTTCTTC.

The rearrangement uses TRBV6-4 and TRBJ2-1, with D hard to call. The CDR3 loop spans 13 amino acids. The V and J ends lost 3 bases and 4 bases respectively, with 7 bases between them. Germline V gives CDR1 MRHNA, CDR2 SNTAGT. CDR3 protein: CASSERAYNEQFF. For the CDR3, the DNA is TGTGCCAGCAGTGAACGGGCATACAATGAGCAGTTCTTC.

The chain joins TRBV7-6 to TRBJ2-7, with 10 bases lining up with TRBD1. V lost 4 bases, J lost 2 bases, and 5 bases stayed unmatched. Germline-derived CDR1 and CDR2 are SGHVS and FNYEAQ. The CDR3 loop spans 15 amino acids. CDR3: CASSSAGQGAYEQYF. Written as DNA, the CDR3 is TGTGCCAGCAGCTCCGCCGGACAGGGGGCCTACGAGCAGTACTTC.

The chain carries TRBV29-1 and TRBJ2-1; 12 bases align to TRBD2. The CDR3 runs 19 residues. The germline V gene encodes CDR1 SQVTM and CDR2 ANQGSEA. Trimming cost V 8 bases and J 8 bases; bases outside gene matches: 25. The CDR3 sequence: CSSEATSSGRATHTYEQFF. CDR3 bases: TGCAGCTCCGAAGCAACGTCTAGCGGGAGGGCTACTCATACGTATGAGCAGTTCTTC.

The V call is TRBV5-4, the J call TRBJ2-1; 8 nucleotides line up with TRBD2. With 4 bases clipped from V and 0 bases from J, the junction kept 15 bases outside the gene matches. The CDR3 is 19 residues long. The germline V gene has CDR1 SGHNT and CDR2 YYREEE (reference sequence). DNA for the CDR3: TGTGCCAGCAGCCCCCTATTTGGCGGGGGGCCGAGCTCCTACAATGAGCAGTTCTTC. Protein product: CASSPLFGGGPSSYNEQFF.

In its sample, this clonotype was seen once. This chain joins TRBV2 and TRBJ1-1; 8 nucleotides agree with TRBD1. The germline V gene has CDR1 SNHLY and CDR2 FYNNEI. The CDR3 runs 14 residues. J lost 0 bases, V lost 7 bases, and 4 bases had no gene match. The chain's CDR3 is CASKATGVNTEAFF. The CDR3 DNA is TGTGCCAGCAAGGCGACAGGGGTGAACACTGAAGCTTTCTTT.

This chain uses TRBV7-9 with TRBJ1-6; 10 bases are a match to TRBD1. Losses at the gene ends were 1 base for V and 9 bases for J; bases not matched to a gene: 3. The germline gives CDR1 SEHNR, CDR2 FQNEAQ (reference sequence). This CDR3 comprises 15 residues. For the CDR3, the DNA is TGTGCCAGCAGCTTAGAAAGGGACAGGGGTTCACCCCTCCACTTT. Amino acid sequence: CASSLERDRGSPLHF.